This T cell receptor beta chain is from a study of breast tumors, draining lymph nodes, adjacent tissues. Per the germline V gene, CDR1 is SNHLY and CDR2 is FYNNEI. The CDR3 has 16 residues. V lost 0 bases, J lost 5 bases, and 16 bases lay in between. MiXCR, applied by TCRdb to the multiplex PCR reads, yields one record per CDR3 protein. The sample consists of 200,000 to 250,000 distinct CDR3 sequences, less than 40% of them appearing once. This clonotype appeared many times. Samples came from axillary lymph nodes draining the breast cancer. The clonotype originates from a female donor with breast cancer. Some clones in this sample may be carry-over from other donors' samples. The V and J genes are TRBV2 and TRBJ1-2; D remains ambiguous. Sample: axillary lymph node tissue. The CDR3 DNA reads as TGTGCCAGCAGTGAAGCGATGGCCACCGTCCGGTATGGCTACACCTTC. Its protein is CASSEAMATVRYGYTF.